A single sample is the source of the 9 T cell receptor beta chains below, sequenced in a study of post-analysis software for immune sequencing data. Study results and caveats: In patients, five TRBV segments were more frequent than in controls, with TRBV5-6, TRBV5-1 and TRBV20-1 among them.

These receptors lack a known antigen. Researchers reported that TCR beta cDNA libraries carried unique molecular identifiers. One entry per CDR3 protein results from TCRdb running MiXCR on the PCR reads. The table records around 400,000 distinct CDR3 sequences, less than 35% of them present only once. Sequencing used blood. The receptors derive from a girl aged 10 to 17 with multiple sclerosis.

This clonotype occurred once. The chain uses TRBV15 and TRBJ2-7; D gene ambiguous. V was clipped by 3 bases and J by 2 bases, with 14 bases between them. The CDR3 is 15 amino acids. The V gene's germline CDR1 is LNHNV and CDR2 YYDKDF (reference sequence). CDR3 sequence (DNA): TGTGCCACCAGCAGCTTTCCCGACACCACCTACGAGCAGTACTTC. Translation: CATSSFPDTTYEQYF.

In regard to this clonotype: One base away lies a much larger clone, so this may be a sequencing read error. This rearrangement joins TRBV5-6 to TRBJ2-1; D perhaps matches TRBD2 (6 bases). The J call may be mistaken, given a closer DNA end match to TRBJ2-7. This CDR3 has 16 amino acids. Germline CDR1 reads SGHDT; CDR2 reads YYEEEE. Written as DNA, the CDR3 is TGTGCCAGCAGCCACCAATTAGAGGACTACTACAATGAGCAGTACTTC. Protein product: CASSHQLEDYYNEQYF.

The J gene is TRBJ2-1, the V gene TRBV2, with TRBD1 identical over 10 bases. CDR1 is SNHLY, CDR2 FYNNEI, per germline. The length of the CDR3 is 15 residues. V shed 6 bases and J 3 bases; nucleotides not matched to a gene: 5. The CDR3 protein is CASSSRTGGYNEQFF. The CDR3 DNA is TGTGCCAGCAGCTCACGGACAGGGGGCTACAATGAGCAGTTCTTC.

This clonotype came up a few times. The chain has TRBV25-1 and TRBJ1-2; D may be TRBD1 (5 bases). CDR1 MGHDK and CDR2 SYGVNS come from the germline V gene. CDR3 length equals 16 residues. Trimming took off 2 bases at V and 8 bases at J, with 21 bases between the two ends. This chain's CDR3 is CASSERSDGAPWGYTF. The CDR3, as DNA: TGTGCCAGCAGTGAACGGTCGGATGGGGCCCCGTGGGGCTACACCTTC.

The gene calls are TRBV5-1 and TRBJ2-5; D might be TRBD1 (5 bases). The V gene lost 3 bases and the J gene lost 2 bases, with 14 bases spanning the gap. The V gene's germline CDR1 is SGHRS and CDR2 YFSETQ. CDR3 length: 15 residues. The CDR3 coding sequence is TGCGCCAGCAGCTCCAACACCGACAGTCAAGAGACCCAGTACTTC. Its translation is CASSSNTDSQETQYF.

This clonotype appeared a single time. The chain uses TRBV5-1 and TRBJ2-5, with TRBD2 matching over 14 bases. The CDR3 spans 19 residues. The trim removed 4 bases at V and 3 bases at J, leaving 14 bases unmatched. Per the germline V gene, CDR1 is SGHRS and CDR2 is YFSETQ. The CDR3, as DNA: TGCGCCAGCAGCCGCTTCCCGGGACTAGCGGGGGAGGCGAAAGAGACCCAGTACTTC. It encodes CASSRFPGLAGEAKETQYF. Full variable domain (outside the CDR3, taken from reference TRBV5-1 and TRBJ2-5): KAGVTQTPRYLIKTRGQQVTLSCSPISGHRSVSWYQQTPGQGLQFLFEYFSETQRNKGNFPGRFSGRQFSNSRSEMNVSTLELGDSALYLCASSRFPGLAGEAKETQYFGPGTRLLVL.

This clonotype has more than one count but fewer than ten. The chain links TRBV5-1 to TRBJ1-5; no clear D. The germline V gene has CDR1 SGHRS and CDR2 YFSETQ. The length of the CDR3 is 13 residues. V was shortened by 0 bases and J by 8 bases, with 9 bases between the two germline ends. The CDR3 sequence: CASSLEGTKPQHF. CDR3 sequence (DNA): TGCGCCAGCAGCTTGGAAGGAACAAAGCCCCAGCATTTT.

CDR3: CATSRRGLAGGSLGETQYF. In nucleotides, the CDR3 is TGTGCCACCAGCAGACGCGGACTAGCGGGGGGCTCATTAGGGGAGACCCAGTACTTC. This sequence joins TRBV15 and TRBJ2-5; 14 bases align to TRBD2. Losses at the gene ends were 2 bases for V and 5 bases for J; bases not matched to a gene: 13. Looked up from germline, CDR1 is LNHNV and CDR2 is YYDKDF (reference sequence). The CDR3 loop spans 19 amino acids.

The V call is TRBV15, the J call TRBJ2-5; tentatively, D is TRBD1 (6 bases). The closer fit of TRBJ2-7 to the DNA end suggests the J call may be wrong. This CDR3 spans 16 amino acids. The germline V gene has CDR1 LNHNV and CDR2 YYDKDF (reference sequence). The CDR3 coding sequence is TGTGCCACCAGCAGAGAGGAACAGGGAGTGCGCGACGAGCAGTACTTC. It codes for CATSREEQGVRDEQYF.